These 27 T cell receptor beta chains came from one sample sequenced in a study of Graves' ophthalmopathy and Graves' hyperthyroidism. The TCR beta CDR3 regions underwent amplification from RNA transcripts. HTBI primers were used in a first-round RT-PCR, which preceded a second-round multiplex PCR. TCRdb reprocessed the multiplex PCR reads via MiXCR and lists one record per CDR3 protein. The table includes roughly 600,000 distinct CDR3 sequences, less than 40% detected once. The sample comprised peripheral blood or thyroid tissue (not recorded which). The receptors here all came from an adult man with Graves' hyperthyroidism.

The rearrangement uses TRBV19 and TRBJ2-5; D may be TRBD2 (6 bases). The CDR3 sequence is 15 residues long. Deletions cut 5 bases from V and 0 bases from J, with 13 bases between. CDR1 and CDR2 from the germline V gene are LNHDA and SQIVND (reference sequence). CDR3 nucleotide sequence: TGTGCCAGTAGTTACCGGGACTCCTACCAAGAGACCCAGTACTTC. Translating it yields CASSYRDSYQETQYF. Together with reference TRBV19 and TRBJ2-5, the CDR3 gives the full variable domain: DGGITQSPKYLFRKEGQNVTLSCEQNLNHDAMYWYRQDPGQGLRLIYYSQIVNDFQKGDIAEGYSVSREKKESFPLTVTSAQKNPTAFYLCASSYRDSYQETQYFGPGTRLLVL.

The chain combines TRBV12-5 with TRBJ1-1; possibly TRBD1 for D (5 bases). V was pared by 0 bases and J by 0 bases, with 17 bases between. Germline V CDR1 and CDR2: LGHNT, FRNRAP. This CDR3 has 18 residues. CDR3 region: CASGLVLGQGTMNTEAFF. Here the CDR3 DNA reads TGTGCTAGTGGTTTGGTACTCGGCCAGGGTACGATGAACACTGAAGCTTTCTTT. Full variable domain (missing parts from reference TRBV12-5 and TRBJ1-1): DARVTQTPRHKVTEMGQEVTMRCQPILGHNTVFWYRQTMMQGLELLAYFRNRAPLDDSGMPKDRFSAEMPDATLATLKIQPSEPRDSAVYFCASGLVLGQGTMNTEAFFGQGTRLTVV.

With regard to this clonotype: Being one base from a much bigger clone, this may be a read error. The V call is TRBV13, the J call TRBJ2-5; 13 bases match TRBD2. CDR1 is PRHDT, CDR2 FYEKMQ, per germline (reference sequence). CDR3 length: 16 amino acids. V was clipped by 10 bases and J by 1 base; unmatched bases: 9. CDR3 amino acids: CAIRRTSGGSQETQYF. Here the CDR3 DNA reads TGTGCCATCAGGAGGACTAGCGGGGGCTCCCAAGAGACCCAGTACTTC.

On this clonotype itself: It may be a read error: a sequence one base away is much more abundant. The CDR3 DNA reads as TGTGCCAGCAGAGGGACAGTTAGCAATCAGCCCCAGCATTTT. Translated, it gives CASRGTVSNQPQHF. The rearrangement joins TRBV6-2 or TRBV6-3 to TRBJ1-5, with 7 bases aligning to TRBD1. V lost 6 bases to trimming and J lost 0 bases; unmatched junction nucleotides: 2. This CDR3 is 14 amino acids long. The germline CDR1 and CDR2 sequences are MNHEY and SVGEGT.

V usage is TRBV15 and J usage is TRBJ2-7; D is perhaps TRBD1 (6 bases). Germline CDR1 is LNHNV and CDR2 is YYDKDF (reference sequence). V was shortened by 3 bases and J by 4 bases, with 19 bases between the two germline ends. The CDR3 runs to 16 residues. CDR3 in DNA: TGTGCCACCAGCAGCGTTGAAGGGATAACAGGGTACGAGCAGTACTTC. Residues: CATSSVEGITGYEQYF.

A few counts support this clonotype. V gene TRBV12-3 or TRBV12-4 combines with J gene TRBJ2-2; maybe TRBD1 (5 bases). Trimming removed 3 bases at V and 4 bases at J, with 6 bases between. This CDR3 is built from 13 residues. The CDR3 spells CASSFTGTGELFF. CDR3 DNA sequence: TGTGCCAGCAGTTTTACAGGCACCGGGGAGCTGTTTTTT.

V usage is TRBV2 and J usage is TRBJ2-7; D gene uncertain. Per germline, CDR1 SNHLY and CDR2 FYNNEI. Trimming removed 6 bases from V and 9 bases from J, with 9 bases in between. The CDR3 covers 10 residues. The CDR3 reads CASSRSGQYF. CDR3 DNA sequence: TGTGCCAGCAGCAGATCGGGGCAGTACTTC.

Details on this clonotype: One end of the junction is discordant with germline, which a read error may explain. The rearrangement joins TRBV12-3 or TRBV12-4 to TRBJ1-6; TRBD1 aligns across 7 bases. The CDR3 is 13 amino acids. CDR3 amino acids: CASSGDRDSPLHF. The CDR3 DNA is TGTGCCAGCAGTGGGGACAGAGATTCTCCCCTCCACTTT.

This clonotype turned up a few times. This chain's CDR3 is CASSYSRPYEQYF. The CDR3 nucleotides read TGTGCCAGCAGTTACTCTCGGCCCTACGAGCAGTACTTC. The chain recombines TRBV6-5 with TRBJ2-7; D gene ambiguous. CDR1 and CDR2 (germline): MNHEY, SVGAGI. Trimming removed 0 bases at V and 2 bases at J, with 5 bases between. The CDR3 covers 13 residues.

The chain uses TRBV2 and TRBJ1-2; the D is unclear. The germline CDR1 and CDR2 sequences are SNHLY and FYNNEI. CDR3 length equals 14 residues. Trimming shortened V by 8 bases and J by 8 bases, and 21 bases separated the two germline ends. CDR3 DNA sequence: TGTGCCAGCCTCCCGGCGGCAACCTCTGGGGGCTACACCTTC. This translates into CASLPAATSGGYTF. Supplemented by reference TRBV2 and TRBJ1-2, the full variable domain reads EPEVTQTPSHQVTQMGQEVILRCVPISNHLYFYWYRQILGQKVEFLVSFYNNEISEKSEIFDDQFSVERPDGSNFTLKIRSTKLEDSAMYFCASLPAATSGGYTFGSGTRLTVV.

This clonotype was observed a few times. The chain uses TRBV11-2 and TRBJ2-7; D remains unclear. Trimming removed 1 base from V and 6 bases from J, with 13 bases in between. The CDR3 contains 14 residues. The V gene's germline CDR1 is SGHAT and CDR2 FQNNGV. CDR3 loop: CASSLGPPTREQYF. CDR3 coding DNA: TGTGCCAGCAGCTTAGGCCCCCCCACACGCGAGCAGTACTTC.

This clonotype was counted at least ten times. This chain uses TRBV2 with TRBJ1-6, with a possible D match to TRBD1 (5 bases). CDR1 and CDR2 from the germline V gene are SNHLY and FYNNEI. This CDR3 comprises 14 residues. Trimming took off 4 bases at V and 7 bases at J, with 11 bases between the two ends. Written as DNA, the CDR3 is TGTGCCAGCAGTGGCAGGGTAGACAATTCACCCCTCCACTTT. This gives the protein CASSGRVDNSPLHF.

This clonotype was observed many times. The J gene is TRBJ2-7, the V gene TRBV20-1; 7 bases match TRBD2. Germline CDR1 and CDR2: DFQATT and SNEGSKA (reference sequence). The CDR3 runs 12 residues. V shed 0 bases and J 7 bases; nucleotides not matched to a gene: 3. Written as DNA, the CDR3 is TGCAGTGCTAGAGACCGGGGGGAGGAGCAGTACTTC. Its protein is CSARDRGEEQYF.

The gene calls are TRBV9 and TRBJ1-3; TRBD1 is a possible D gene (5 bases). From germline, CDR1 is SGDLS and CDR2 YYNGEE. This CDR3 region has 15 residues. V dropped 2 bases and J dropped 7 bases, with 16 bases sitting between them. CDR3 sequence (DNA): TGTGCCAGCAGCGTCTCCGGGGCTCGAGGGAACACCATATATTTT. Amino acids: CASSVSGARGNTIYF.

This chain joins TRBV5-6 and TRBJ2-7; 9 bases agree with TRBD2. Germline V lookup: CDR1 SGHDT, CDR2 YYEEEE. The V gene end was trimmed by 0 bases and the J gene end by 6 bases; junction bases not matched to a gene: 7. The CDR3 has 15 residues. CDR3 region: CASSLVAGESGEQYF. CDR3 DNA sequence: TGTGCCAGCAGCTTGGTAGCGGGAGAATCGGGCGAGCAGTACTTC.

This clonotype was seen a handful of times. The chain has TRBV2 and TRBJ1-3; a weak D match, TRBD1 (5 bases). Germline-derived CDR1 and CDR2 are SNHLY and FYNNEI. V was shortened by 5 bases and J by 0 bases, with 17 bases between the two germline ends. This CDR3 contains 17 residues. The CDR3 nucleotides are TGTGCCAGCAGTTTTGAGAAGGGGTTAGGCTCTGGAAACACCATATATTTT. It encodes CASSFEKGLGSGNTIYF. Supplemented by reference TRBV2 and TRBJ1-3, the full variable domain reads EPEVTQTPSHQVTQMGQEVILRCVPISNHLYFYWYRQILGQKVEFLVSFYNNEISEKSEIFDDQFSVERPDGSNFTLKIRSTKLEDSAMYFCASSFEKGLGSGNTIYFGEGSWLTVV.

CDR3 sequence reads: CATAQQGDGTEAFF. The CDR3 DNA reads TGTGCCACAGCCCAACAGGGCGATGGCACTGAAGCTTTCTTT. This rearrangement joins TRBV27 to TRBJ1-1; D might be TRBD1 (6 bases). V lost 10 bases, J lost 4 bases, and 19 bases lay in between. Germline values: CDR1 MNHEY, CDR2 SMNVEV (reference sequence). The CDR3 runs to 14 residues.

This chain uses TRBV15 with TRBJ1-2, with TRBD1 matching over 7 bases. The CDR3 extends over 14 amino acids. Per the germline V gene, CDR1 is LNHNV and CDR2 is YYDKDF (reference sequence). The ends lost 1 base at V and 4 bases at J; junction bases unmatched: 3. CDR3 amino acids: CATSRGAGGYGYTF. The CDR3 DNA reads TGTGCCACCAGCAGAGGGGCAGGGGGCTATGGCTACACCTTC.

CDR3 sequence (DNA): TGTGCCAGCAGGGACAGGGGGCTAAACGGGGAGCTGTTTTTT. This gives the protein CASRDRGLNGELFF. The chain uses TRBV2 and TRBJ2-2; 11 bases align to TRBD1. Germline V gene lookup returns CDR1 SNHLY and CDR2 FYNNEI. The CDR3 has 14 residues. V lost 6 bases and J lost 7; bases outside the gene matches: 4.

This clonotype was counted many times. The V and J genes are TRBV7-6 and TRBJ2-7; D may be TRBD1 (8 bases). CDR1 is SGHVS and CDR2 is FNYEAQ in the germline V gene. Trimming shortened V by 5 bases and J by 2 bases, and 22 bases separated the two germline ends. The CDR3 has 17 amino acids. DNA for the CDR3: TGTGCCAGCAGCCCAACAGGGGGTGAGCGGGACACCTACGAGCAGTACTTC. Translated: CASSPTGGERDTYEQYF.

This clonotype has a count of ten or more. The chain is built from TRBV12-3 or TRBV12-4 and TRBJ2-7, with D possibly matching TRBD2 (5 bases). The ends were cut back, 1 base at V and 2 bases at J, with 9 bases in the middle. CDR3 length: 14 amino acids. The CDR3 DNA follows: TGTGCCAGCAGTTTAGTAGCGAGGCCCTACGAGCAGTACTTC. This gives the protein CASSLVARPYEQYF.

This rearrangement joins TRBV19 to TRBJ1-3; no firm D call. This CDR3 contains 14 residues. CDR1 and CDR2 (germline): LNHDA, SQIVND (reference sequence). Trimming removed 2 bases at V and 2 bases at J, with 7 bases between. The CDR3 is CASSIPTTGNTIYF. The DNA for the CDR3 is TGTGCCAGTAGTATACCGACAACTGGAAACACCATATATTTT.

V is TRBV7-3 and J is TRBJ1-2, with D possibly matching TRBD1 (5 bases). In germline, CDR1 is SGHTA, CDR2 FQGTGA. V lost 8 bases and J 4 bases, leaving 29 bases between the germline ends. The CDR3 runs to 18 residues. CDR3 sequence (DNA): TGTGCCAGCTCCAGGCAGTCGAACACCGGGGCAATAGGCTATGGCTACACCTTC. The encoded protein is CASSRQSNTGAIGYGYTF.

The rearrangement uses TRBV11-2 and TRBJ2-7; the match to TRBD2 covers 7 bases. Germline V gene lookup returns CDR1 SGHAT and CDR2 FQNNGV. V shed 0 bases, J shed 3 bases, and the junction held 5 bases outside the gene matches. This CDR3 comprises 15 residues. The DNA for the CDR3 is TGTGCCAGCAGCTTAGATTGGGGGAGGGACTACGAGCAGTACTTC. It translates to CASSLDWGRDYEQYF. The whole variable domain, filled in from reference TRBV11-2 and TRBJ2-7, reads EAGVAQSPRYKIIEKRQSVAFWCNPISGHATLYWYQQILGQGPKLLIQFQNNGVVDDSQLPKDRFSAERLKGVDSTLKIQPAKLEDSAVYLCASSLDWGRDYEQYFGPGTRLTVT.

This clonotype was recorded at least ten times. The chain combines TRBV11-2 with TRBJ2-7; D remains ambiguous. With 3 bases removed from V and 6 bases from J, the gap between germline ends came to 9 bases. Germline V gene sequence: CDR1 SGHAT, CDR2 FQNNGV. The CDR3 consists of 12 residues. The CDR3 DNA reads TGTGCCAGCAGCTTTTGGGCCGGCGAGCAGTACTTC. Protein product: CASSFWAGEQYF.

There are many counts of this clonotype. J is TRBJ2-7 and V is TRBV2; D may be TRBD1 (5 bases). V lost 2 bases to trimming and J lost 7 bases, with 18 bases between them. This CDR3 region has 15 residues. Germline CDR1 reads SNHLY; CDR2 reads FYNNEI. CDR3 nucleotide sequence: TGTGCCAGCAGTGAATTAGCCAGGGCGTTTCTAGAGCAGTACTTC. Encoded protein: CASSELARAFLEQYF.

Concerning this clonotype itself: A much larger clonotype is one base distant, so this may be a read error. This chain links TRBV10-3 with TRBJ1-5, with D maybe TRBD1 (5 bases). There are 13 residues in the CDR3. CDR1 is ENHRY, CDR2 SYGVKD, per germline. The CDR3 coding sequence is TGTGCCATCACCGGGGACGGCAATCAGCCCCGGCATTTT. Amino acids: CAITGDGNQPRHF.